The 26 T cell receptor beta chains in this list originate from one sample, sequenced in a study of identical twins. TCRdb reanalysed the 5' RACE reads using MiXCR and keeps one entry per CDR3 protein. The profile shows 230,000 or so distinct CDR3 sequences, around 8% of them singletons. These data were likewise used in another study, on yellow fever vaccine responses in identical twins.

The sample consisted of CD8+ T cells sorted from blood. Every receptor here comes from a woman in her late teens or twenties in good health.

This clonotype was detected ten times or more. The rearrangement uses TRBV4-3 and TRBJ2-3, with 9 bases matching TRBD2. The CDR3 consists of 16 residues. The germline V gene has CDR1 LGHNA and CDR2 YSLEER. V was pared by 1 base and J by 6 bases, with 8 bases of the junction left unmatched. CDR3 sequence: CASSQAREGPRDTQYF. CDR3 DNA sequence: TGCGCCAGCAGCCAAGCGCGGGAGGGCCCGAGGGATACGCAGTATTTT.

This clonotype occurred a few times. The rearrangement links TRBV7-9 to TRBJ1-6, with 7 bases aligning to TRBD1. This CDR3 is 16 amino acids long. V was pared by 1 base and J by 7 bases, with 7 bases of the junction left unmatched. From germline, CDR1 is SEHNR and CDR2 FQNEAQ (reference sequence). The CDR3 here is CASSLVSGGENSPLHF. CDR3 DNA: TGTGCCAGCAGCTTAGTGTCAGGGGGTGAGAATTCACCCCTCCACTTT.

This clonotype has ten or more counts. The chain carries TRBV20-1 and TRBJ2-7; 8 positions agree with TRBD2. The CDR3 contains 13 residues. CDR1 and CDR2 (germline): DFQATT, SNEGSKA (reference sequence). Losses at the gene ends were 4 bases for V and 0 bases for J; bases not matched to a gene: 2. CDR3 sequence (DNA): TGCAGTGCTACGGGGGGGAGCTCCTACGAGCAGTACTTC. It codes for CSATGGSSYEQYF.

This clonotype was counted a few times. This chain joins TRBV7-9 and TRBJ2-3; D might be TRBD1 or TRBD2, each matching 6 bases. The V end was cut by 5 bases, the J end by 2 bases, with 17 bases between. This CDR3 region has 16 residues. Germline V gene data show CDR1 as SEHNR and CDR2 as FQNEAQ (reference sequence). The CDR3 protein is CASSHAGGGHTDTQYF. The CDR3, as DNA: TGTGCCAGCAGCCATGCAGGAGGGGGACACACAGATACGCAGTATTTT.

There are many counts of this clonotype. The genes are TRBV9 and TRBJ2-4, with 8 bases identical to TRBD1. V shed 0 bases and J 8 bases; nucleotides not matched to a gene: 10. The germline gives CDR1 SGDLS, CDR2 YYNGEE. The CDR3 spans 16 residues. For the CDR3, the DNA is TGTGCCAGCAGCGTAGTCCCATCAGGGGGCAGAGACATTCAGTACTTC. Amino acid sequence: CASSVVPSGGRDIQYF.

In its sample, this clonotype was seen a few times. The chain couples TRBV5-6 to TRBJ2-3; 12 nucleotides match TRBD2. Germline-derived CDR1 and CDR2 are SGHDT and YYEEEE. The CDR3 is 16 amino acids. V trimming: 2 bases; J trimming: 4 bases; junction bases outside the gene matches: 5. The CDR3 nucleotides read TGTGCCAGCAGCTTACGGACTAGCGGGGAACCAGATACGCAGTATTTT. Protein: CASSLRTSGEPDTQYF. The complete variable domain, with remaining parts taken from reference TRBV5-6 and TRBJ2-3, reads DAGVTQSPTHLIKTRGQQVTLRCSPKSGHDTVSWYQQALGQGPQFIFQYYEEEERQRGNFPDRFSGHQFPNYSSELNVNALLLGDSALYLCASSLRTSGEPDTQYFGPGTRLTVL.

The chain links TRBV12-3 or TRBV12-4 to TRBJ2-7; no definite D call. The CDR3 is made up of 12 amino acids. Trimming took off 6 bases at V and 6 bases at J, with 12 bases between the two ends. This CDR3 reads CASSNMGSEQYF. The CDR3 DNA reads TGTGCCAGCAGCAACATGGGGTCCGAGCAGTACTTC.

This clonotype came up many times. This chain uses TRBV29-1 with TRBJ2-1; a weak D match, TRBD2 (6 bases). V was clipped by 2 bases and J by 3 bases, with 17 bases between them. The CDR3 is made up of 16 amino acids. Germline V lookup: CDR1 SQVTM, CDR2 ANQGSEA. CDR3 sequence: CSVELAREVIYNEQFF. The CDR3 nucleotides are TGCAGCGTTGAATTAGCCAGGGAGGTTATCTACAATGAGCAGTTCTTC.

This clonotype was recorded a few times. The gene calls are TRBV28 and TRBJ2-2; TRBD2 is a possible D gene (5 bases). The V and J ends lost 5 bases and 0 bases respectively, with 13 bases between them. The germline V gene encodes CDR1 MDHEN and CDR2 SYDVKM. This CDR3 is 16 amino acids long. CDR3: CASSTIPGSNTGELFF. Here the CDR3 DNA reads TGTGCCAGCAGTACCATACCGGGGTCGAACACCGGGGAGCTGTTTTTT.

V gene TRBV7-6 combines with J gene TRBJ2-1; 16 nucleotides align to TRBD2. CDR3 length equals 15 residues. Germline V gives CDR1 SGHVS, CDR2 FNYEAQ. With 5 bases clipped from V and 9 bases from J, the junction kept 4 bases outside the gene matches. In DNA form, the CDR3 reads TGTGCCAGCAGCGGGGGACTAGCGGGGGGGAGTGAGCAGTTCTTC. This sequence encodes CASSGGLAGGSEQFF.

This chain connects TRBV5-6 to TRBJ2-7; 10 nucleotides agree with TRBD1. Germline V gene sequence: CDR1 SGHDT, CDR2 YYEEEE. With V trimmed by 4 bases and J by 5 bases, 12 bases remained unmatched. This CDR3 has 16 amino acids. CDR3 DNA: TGTGCCAGCAGCCCTTCTACGGGACAGGGGTCCCACGAGCAGTACTTC. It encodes CASSPSTGQGSHEQYF.

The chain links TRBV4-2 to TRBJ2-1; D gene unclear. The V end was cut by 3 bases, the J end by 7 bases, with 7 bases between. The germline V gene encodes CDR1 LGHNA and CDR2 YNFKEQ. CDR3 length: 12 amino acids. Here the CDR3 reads CASSHGENEQFF. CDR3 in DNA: TGTGCCAGCAGCCATGGTGAGAATGAGCAGTTCTTC.

This CDR3 reads CSARVPASASGRYEQFF. CDR3 DNA: TGCAGTGCTAGGGTACCGGCTTCTGCTAGCGGGAGGTATGAGCAGTTCTTC. V gene TRBV20-1 combines with J gene TRBJ2-1; 11 bases align to TRBD2. The CDR3 consists of 17 residues. In germline, CDR1 is DFQATT, CDR2 SNEGSKA (reference sequence). The ends lost 3 bases at V and 8 bases at J; junction bases unmatched: 15.

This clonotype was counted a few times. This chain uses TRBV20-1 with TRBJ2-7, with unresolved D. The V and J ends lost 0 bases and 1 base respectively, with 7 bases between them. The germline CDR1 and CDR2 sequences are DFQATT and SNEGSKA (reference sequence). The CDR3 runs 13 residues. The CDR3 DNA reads TGCAGTGCTAGAGATTCTAATTCCTACGAGCAGTACTTC. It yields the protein CSARDSNSYEQYF.

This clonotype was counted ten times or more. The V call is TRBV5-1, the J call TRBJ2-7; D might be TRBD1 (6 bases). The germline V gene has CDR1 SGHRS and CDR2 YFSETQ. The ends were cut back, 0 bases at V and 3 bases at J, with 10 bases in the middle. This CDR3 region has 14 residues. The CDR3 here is CASSLEVQGYEQYF. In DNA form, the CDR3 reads TGCGCCAGCAGCTTGGAGGTACAGGGCTACGAGCAGTACTTC. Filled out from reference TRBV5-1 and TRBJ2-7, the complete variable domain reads KAGVTQTPRYLIKTRGQQVTLSCSPISGHRSVSWYQQTPGQGLQFLFEYFSETQRNKGNFPGRFSGRQFSNSRSEMNVSTLELGDSALYLCASSLEVQGYEQYFGPGTRLTVT.

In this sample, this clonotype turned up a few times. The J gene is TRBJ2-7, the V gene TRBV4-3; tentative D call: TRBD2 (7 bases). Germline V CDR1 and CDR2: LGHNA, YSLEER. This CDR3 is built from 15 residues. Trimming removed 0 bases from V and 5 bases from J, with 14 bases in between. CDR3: CASSQENQGRDEQYF. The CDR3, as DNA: TGCGCCAGCAGCCAAGAAAATCAGGGGAGGGACGAGCAGTACTTC.

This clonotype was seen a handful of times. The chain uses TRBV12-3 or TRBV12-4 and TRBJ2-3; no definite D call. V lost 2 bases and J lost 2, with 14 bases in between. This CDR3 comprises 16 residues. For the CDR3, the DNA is TGTGCCAGCAGTTTACCTTGGGGAACCTACACAGATACGCAGTATTTT. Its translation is CASSLPWGTYTDTQYF.

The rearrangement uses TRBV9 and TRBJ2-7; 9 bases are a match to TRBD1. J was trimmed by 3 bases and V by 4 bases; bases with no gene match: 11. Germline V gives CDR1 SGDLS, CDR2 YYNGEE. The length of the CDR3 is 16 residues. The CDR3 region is CASSPTTGTGNYEQYF. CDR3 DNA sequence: TGTGCCAGCAGCCCCACCACCGGGACAGGGAACTACGAGCAGTACTTC.

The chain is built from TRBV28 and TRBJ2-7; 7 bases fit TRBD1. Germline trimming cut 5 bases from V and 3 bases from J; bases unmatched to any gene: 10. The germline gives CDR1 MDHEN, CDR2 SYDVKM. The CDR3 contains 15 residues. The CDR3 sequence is CASSRVRDSLYEQYF. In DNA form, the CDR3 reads TGTGCCAGCAGTCGCGTCCGGGACAGCCTCTACGAGCAGTACTTC.

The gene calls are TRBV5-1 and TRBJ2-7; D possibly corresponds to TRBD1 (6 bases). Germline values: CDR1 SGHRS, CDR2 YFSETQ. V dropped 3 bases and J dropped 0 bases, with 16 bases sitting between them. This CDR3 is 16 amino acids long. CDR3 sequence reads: CASSSTGTPVSYEQYF. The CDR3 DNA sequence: TGCGCCAGCAGCTCAACCGGGACACCAGTCTCCTACGAGCAGTACTTC.

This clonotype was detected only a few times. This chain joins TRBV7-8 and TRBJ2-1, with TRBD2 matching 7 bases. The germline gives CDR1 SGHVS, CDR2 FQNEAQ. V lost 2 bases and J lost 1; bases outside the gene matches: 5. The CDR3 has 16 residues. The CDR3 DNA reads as TGTGCCAGCAGCTTACTGGCACTAGCGTCCTACAATGAGCAGTTCTTC. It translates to CASSLLALASYNEQFF. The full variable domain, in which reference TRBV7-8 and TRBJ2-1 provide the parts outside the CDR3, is GAGVSQSPRYKVAKRGQDVALRCDPISGHVSLFWYQQALGQGPEFLTYFQNEAQLDKSGLPSDRFFAERPEGSVSTLKIQRTQQEDSAVYLCASSLLALASYNEQFFGPGTRLTVL.

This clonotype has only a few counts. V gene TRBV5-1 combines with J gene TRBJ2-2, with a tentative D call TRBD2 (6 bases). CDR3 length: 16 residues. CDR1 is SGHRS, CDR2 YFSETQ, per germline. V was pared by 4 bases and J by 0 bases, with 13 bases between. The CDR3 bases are TGCGCCAGCAGCGGGGAGGTCACAGCGAACACCGGGGAGCTGTTTTTT. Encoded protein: CASSGEVTANTGELFF.

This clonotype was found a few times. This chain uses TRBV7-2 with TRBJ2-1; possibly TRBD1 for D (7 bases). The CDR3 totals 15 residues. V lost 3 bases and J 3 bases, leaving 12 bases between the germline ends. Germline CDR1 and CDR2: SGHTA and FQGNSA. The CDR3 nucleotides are TGTGCCAGCAGCTTGCGGGACAGTAACTACAATGAGCAGTTCTTC. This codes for CASSLRDSNYNEQFF.

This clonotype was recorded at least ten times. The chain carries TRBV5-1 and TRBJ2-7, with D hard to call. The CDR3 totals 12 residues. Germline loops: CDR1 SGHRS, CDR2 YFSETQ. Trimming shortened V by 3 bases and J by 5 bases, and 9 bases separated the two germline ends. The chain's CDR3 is CASSSQSNEQYF. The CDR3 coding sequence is TGCGCCAGCAGCTCGCAGTCCAACGAGCAGTACTTC.

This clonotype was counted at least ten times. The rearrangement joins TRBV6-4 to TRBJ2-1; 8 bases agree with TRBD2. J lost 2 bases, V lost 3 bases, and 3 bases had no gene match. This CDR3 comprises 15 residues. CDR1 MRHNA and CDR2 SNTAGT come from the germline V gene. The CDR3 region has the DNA TGTGCCAGCAGTGATCGGGGGGGCACCTACAATGAGCAGTTCTTC. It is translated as CASSDRGGTYNEQFF.

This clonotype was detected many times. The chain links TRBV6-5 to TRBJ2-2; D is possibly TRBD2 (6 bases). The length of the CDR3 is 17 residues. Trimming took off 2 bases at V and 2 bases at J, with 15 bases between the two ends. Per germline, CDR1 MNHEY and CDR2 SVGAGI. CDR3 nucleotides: TGTGCCAGCAGTTACCCCATAAACGGGGGTAACACCGGGGAGCTGTTTTTT. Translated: CASSYPINGGNTGELFF.